This T cell receptor beta chain came from a study of early T cells in non-severe SARS-CoV-2 infection. Study summary: Sequencing targeted bulk RNA from unsorted whole blood, leaving chains unpaired.

Findings of the study overall: The matching step, a VDJdb search, favored anti-spike CD8 responses and missed private and CD4 specificities.

The TCR library protocol attached unique molecular identifiers to the individual cDNA molecules. MiXCR, run by TCRdb on the 5' RACE reads, gives a single entry per CDR3 protein. The sample shows 26,000 or so distinct CDR3 sequences, about 5% of them seen only once. Germline V lookup: CDR1 SGDLS, CDR2 YYNGEE. CDR3 size: 17 residues. J gave up 7 bases and V 1 base, and 12 bases lay outside the gene matches. Concerning this clonotype: Its antigen is unidentified.

Sequenced here: whole blood, sampled at baseline. The clonotype comes from an adult who was a healthcare worker with PCR-confirmed SARS-CoV-2 infection or an uninfected control (not recorded which). The chain uses TRBV9 and TRBJ2-2; 8 bases are a match to TRBD2. CDR3 protein: CASSVRDSGMTVGELFF. CDR3 DNA: TGTGCCAGCAGCGTAAGGGATAGCGGGATGACGGTCGGGGAGCTGTTTTTT.